These 27 T cell receptor beta chains were all obtained from the same sample, sequenced in a study of early T cells in non-severe SARS-CoV-2 infection (TCRdb year 2021). Library generation was performed with 5' RACE. This sample was sequenced with a NextSeq 500. TCRdb applied fastp at Q25 and MiXCR to the public reads, then kept only in-frame beta chains. Every distinct CDR3 protein forms one entry, paired with its most common genes and DNA. This sample lists tens of thousands of distinct CDR3 sequences; 7.5% to 9.5% were detected once. In total, the top ten clones hold around 3.7% of the sample. The input for sequencing was whole blood, taken at baseline. The receptor source for this set is an adult who was a healthcare worker with PCR-confirmed SARS-CoV-2 infection or an uninfected control (not recorded which).

J is TRBJ2-2 and V is TRBV9, with TRBD2 identical over 9 bases. This CDR3 contains 16 residues. Germline V CDR1 and CDR2: SGDLS, YYNGEE. After removal of 4 bases from V and 3 bases from J, the junction contained 7 bases not matched to a gene. The CDR3 sequence is CASSTGLATHTGELFF. The CDR3 nucleotides are TGTGCCAGCAGCACCGGACTAGCGACCCACACCGGGGAGCTGTTTTTT.

This clonotype was seen ten or more times. This chain links TRBV28 with TRBJ1-2; D is unclear. Trimming cost V 2 bases and J 1 base, with 11 bases left between them. The germline V gene encodes CDR1 MDHEN and CDR2 SYDVKM. The CDR3 is 15 residues long. CDR3 protein: CASSLGSFLNYGYTF. The CDR3 DNA sequence: TGTGCCAGCAGTTTAGGGAGTTTCCTTAACTATGGCTACACCTTC.

The chain has TRBV25-1 and TRBJ1-6, with no clear D. Germline assignment: CDR1 MGHDK and CDR2 SYGVNS. The CDR3 contains 15 residues. Trimming removed 4 bases at V and 10 bases at J, with 17 bases between. The CDR3 loop reads CASSVEEGLRSPLHF. The CDR3 DNA follows: TGTGCCAGCAGTGTCGAGGAAGGGTTGAGGTCACCCCTCCACTTT.

This clonotype has only a few counts. The chain has TRBV3-1 and TRBJ2-1; 7 bases map to TRBD2. V lost 0 bases to trimming and J lost 9 bases; unmatched junction nucleotides: 8. Germline V CDR1 and CDR2: LGHDT, YNNKEL (reference sequence). This CDR3 is 15 amino acids long. The CDR3 bases are TGTGCCAGCAGCCAAGACCCTACGGGAGGTAGTGAGCAGTTCTTC. Its protein product is CASSQDPTGGSEQFF.

The rearrangement uses TRBV12-3 or TRBV12-4 and TRBJ1-1; 7 bases align to TRBD1. The CDR3 sequence is 13 residues long. V was pared by 3 bases and J by 5 bases, with 3 bases of the junction left unmatched. The chain's CDR3 is CASSFKGATEAFF. The CDR3 DNA is TGTGCCAGCAGTTTCAAGGGGGCGACTGAAGCTTTCTTT.

In this sample, this clonotype turned up many times. The chain combines TRBV6-5 with TRBJ2-4, with D possibly TRBD1 on 6 matching bases. The V gene lost 0 bases and the J gene lost 1 base, with 7 bases spanning the gap. Per germline, CDR1 MNHEY and CDR2 SVGAGI. The CDR3 totals 15 residues. CDR3 loop: CASSYSRGAKNIQYF. As DNA, the CDR3 is TGTGCCAGCAGTTACTCGAGGGGGGCCAAAAACATTCAGTACTTC.

This clonotype appeared a few times. The chain links TRBV7-2 to TRBJ1-1; the D is unclear. Trimming took 3 bases from V and 5 from J, leaving 10 bases between them. This CDR3 spans 13 amino acids. Germline-derived CDR1 and CDR2 are SGHTA and FQGNSA. CDR3 amino acids: CASSFSVQTEAFF. The CDR3 region has the DNA TGTGCCAGCAGCTTCAGTGTACAAACTGAAGCTTTCTTT. Complete variable domain (other parts from reference TRBV7-2 and TRBJ1-1): GAGVSQSPSNKVTEKGKDVELRCDPISGHTALYWYRQSLGQGLEFLIYFQGNSAPDKSGLPSDRFSAERTGGSVSTLTIQRTQQEDSAVYLCASSFSVQTEAFFGQGTRLTVV.

The V and J genes are TRBV6-5 and TRBJ1-3; tentatively, D is TRBD1 (5 bases). V was trimmed by 3 bases and J by 10 bases, leaving 19 bases between them. This CDR3 region has 15 residues. Germline V lookup: CDR1 MNHEY, CDR2 SVGAGI. The CDR3 here is CASSYGPYDRETIYF. CDR3 nucleotide sequence: TGTGCCAGCAGTTATGGGCCATACGACAGAGAAACCATATATTTT.

The chain is built from TRBV6-1 and TRBJ1-1; unclear D gene. Trimming stripped 4 bases from V and 0 bases from J, with 6 bases between. The CDR3 extends over 13 amino acids. Germline V gene sequence: CDR1 MNHNS, CDR2 SASEGT. The CDR3 here is CASSVHMNTEAFF. For the CDR3, the DNA is TGTGCCAGCAGTGTCCACATGAACACTGAAGCTTTCTTT.

This clonotype was detected many times. The V call is TRBV29-1, the J call TRBJ1-2, with 9 nucleotides matching TRBD1. Germline CDR1 SQVTM, CDR2 ANQGSEA. The CDR3 sequence is 13 residues long. V lost 3 bases, J lost 7 bases, and 6 bases stayed unmatched. CDR3 amino acids: CSVDQTGGVGYTF. CDR3 coding DNA: TGCAGCGTTGACCAGACAGGGGGAGTTGGCTACACCTTC.

Only a few counts were recorded for this clonotype. The chain couples TRBV12-3 or TRBV12-4 to TRBJ2-3; TRBD1 aligns across 8 bases. The length of the CDR3 is 13 residues. The V segment lost 5 bases and the J segment 5 bases; nucleotides outside the gene matches: 3. The CDR3 here is CASSQQGVDTQYF. The CDR3 DNA follows: TGTGCCAGCAGTCAACAGGGGGTAGATACGCAGTATTTT.

This clonotype turned up a few times. This chain connects TRBV6-5 to TRBJ1-1; 7 nucleotides match TRBD1. This CDR3 spans 12 amino acids. CDR1 and CDR2 from the germline V gene are MNHEY and SVGAGI. With 8 bases clipped from V and 4 bases from J, the junction kept 4 bases outside the gene matches. CDR3 sequence reads: CASREGATEAFF. In DNA form, the CDR3 reads TGTGCCAGCCGAGAGGGGGCCACTGAAGCTTTCTTT.

The chain uses TRBV30 and TRBJ2-1, with unresolved D. The CDR3 is made up of 13 amino acids. Deletions cut 5 bases from V and 0 bases from J, with 8 bases between. CDR1 and CDR2 (germline): GTSNPN, SVGIG (reference sequence). The CDR3 nucleotides are TGTGCCTGGGACTCAAGCTCCTACAATGAGCAGTTCTTC. Residues: CAWDSSSYNEQFF.

The chain carries TRBV15 and TRBJ2-7, with 7 bases aligning to TRBD2. The CDR3 has 15 amino acids. Trimming at V came to 4 bases and at J to 3 bases, leaving 9 bases not matched to a gene. Looked up from germline, CDR1 is LNHNV and CDR2 is YYDKDF (reference sequence). The CDR3 sequence: CATSTSSGLNYEQYF. In nucleotides, the CDR3 is TGTGCCACCAGCACCAGTAGCGGGCTGAACTACGAGCAGTACTTC.

This clonotype has ten or more counts. The V and J genes are TRBV11-2 and TRBJ2-3; TRBD1 or TRBD2 may be the D gene (5 bases each). This CDR3 is 13 amino acids long. Trimming shortened V by 5 bases and J by 4 bases, and 10 bases separated the two germline ends. Per germline, CDR1 SGHAT and CDR2 FQNNGV. CDR3 region: CASSPWDADTQYF. CDR3 bases: TGTGCCAGCAGCCCCTGGGACGCAGATACGCAGTATTTT. Combining the CDR3 with reference TRBV11-2 and TRBJ2-3 gives the whole variable domain EAGVAQSPRYKIIEKRQSVAFWCNPISGHATLYWYQQILGQGPKLLIQFQNNGVVDDSQLPKDRFSAERLKGVDSTLKIQPAKLEDSAVYLCASSPWDADTQYFGPGTRLTVL.

This rearrangement joins TRBV20-1 to TRBJ2-7, with D perhaps matching TRBD2 (5 bases). The CDR3 sequence is 13 residues long. From germline, CDR1 is DFQATT and CDR2 SNEGSKA (reference sequence). The V gene lost 0 bases and the J gene lost 2 bases, with 8 bases spanning the gap. In nucleotides, the CDR3 is TGCAGTGCTAGAGATATGGAGGCCTACGAGCAGTACTTC. It is translated as CSARDMEAYEQYF.

This clonotype has ten or more counts. The chain recombines TRBV25-1 with TRBJ2-2, with 8 nucleotides matching TRBD1. The V gene end was trimmed by 4 bases and the J gene end by 7 bases; junction bases not matched to a gene: 11. There are 16 residues in the CDR3. Germline V gene lookup returns CDR1 MGHDK and CDR2 SYGVNS. Here the CDR3 reads CASSVGTGDSLGELFF. The DNA of the CDR3 is TGTGCCAGCAGTGTAGGGACAGGCGATTCACTCGGGGAGCTGTTTTTT.

The CDR3 DNA reads as TGTGCCTGGAGTGATCTGAGGGCGACCGGGGAGCTGTTTTTT. Its translation is CAWSDLRATGELFF. The chain combines TRBV30 with TRBJ2-2, with D maybe TRBD2 (5 bases). Trimming removed 1 base from V and 5 bases from J, with 11 bases in between. This CDR3 is built from 14 residues. Germline assignment: CDR1 GTSNPN and CDR2 SVGIG (reference sequence).

This clonotype was detected many times. V and J are TRBV12-3 or TRBV12-4 and TRBJ2-3, with a tentative D call TRBD1 (6 bases). The V end was cut by 3 bases, the J end by 3 bases, with 16 bases between. The CDR3 contains 16 residues. The CDR3 is CASSFQGTVVTDTQYF. The CDR3, as DNA: TGTGCCAGCAGTTTTCAGGGGACGGTGGTAACAGATACGCAGTATTTT.

The chain has TRBV29-1 and TRBJ1-4; unclear D gene. Looked up from germline, CDR1 is SQVTM and CDR2 is ANQGSEA. The CDR3 has 13 residues. V shed 0 bases and J shed 8 bases, with 10 bases lying between them. The CDR3 loop reads CSVEDRPEEKLFF. The DNA for the CDR3 is TGCAGCGTTGAAGACCGTCCCGAGGAAAAACTGTTTTTT.

In its sample, this clonotype was seen a few times. V and J are TRBV15 and TRBJ1-1, with TRBD1 identical over 12 bases. The trim removed 1 base at V and 6 bases at J, leaving 6 bases unmatched. The CDR3 has 16 residues. CDR1 is LNHNV, CDR2 YYDKDF, per germline (reference sequence). Here the CDR3 reads CATSRVWDRGLAEAFF. The CDR3 bases are TGTGCCACCAGCAGAGTCTGGGACAGGGGGCTCGCTGAAGCTTTCTTT.

This clonotype was counted only a few times. J is TRBJ2-7 and V is TRBV11-2; possible D gene TRBD1, 5 bases. V shed 1 base and J shed 0 bases, with 7 bases lying between them. Germline lookup yields CDR1 SGHAT and CDR2 FQNNGV. The CDR3 length is 14 residues. Here the CDR3 DNA reads TGTGCCAGCAGCTTAGGACAGCGCTCCTACGAGCAGTACTTC. This encodes CASSLGQRSYEQYF.

A few counts support this clonotype. The genes are TRBV7-3 and TRBJ2-5; D possibly matches TRBD1 or TRBD2 (5 bases each). This CDR3 has 16 amino acids. Germline CDR1 reads SGHTA; CDR2 reads FQGTGA. Between the trimmed V and J ends, which lost 5 bases and 4 bases, there was a span of 20 bases. Here the CDR3 DNA reads TGTGCCAGCAGCCTAATGGGACCGTCGACCGGAGAGACCCAGTACTTC. The encoded protein is CASSLMGPSTGETQYF.

This clonotype was counted many times. The chain employs TRBV11-2 and TRBJ2-3; 7 nucleotides line up with TRBD2. Germline CDR1 and CDR2: SGHAT and FQNNGV. The V segment lost 6 bases and the J segment 0 bases; nucleotides outside the gene matches: 0. This CDR3 contains 13 residues. CDR3 DNA: TGTGCCAGCAGGCGGGGGAGCACAGATACGCAGTATTTT. Protein sequence: CASRRGSTDTQYF.

The V call is TRBV12-3 or TRBV12-4, the J call TRBJ2-5; D perhaps matches TRBD1 (5 bases). V was trimmed by 3 bases and J by 4 bases, leaving 12 bases between them. The CDR3 runs to 14 residues. CDR3 protein: CASSFRTSGETQYF. DNA for the CDR3: TGTGCCAGCAGTTTTAGGACAAGTGGAGAGACCCAGTACTTC.

The rearrangement joins TRBV30 to TRBJ1-5; D might be TRBD1 (5 bases). This CDR3 has 14 residues. V lost 0 bases and J lost 2, with 8 bases in between. In germline, CDR1 is GTSNPN, CDR2 SVGIG (reference sequence). In DNA form, the CDR3 reads TGTGCCTGGAGTGTATCCAGGGGCAATCAGCCCCAGCATTTT. Amino acids: CAWSVSRGNQPQHF.

This clonotype was detected ten times or more. One end of the junction fails to match germline, which may point to a read error. The chain has TRBV20-1 and TRBJ1-4; D not resolved. CDR3 length equals 10 residues. CDR1 and CDR2 (germline): DFQATT, SNEGSKA (reference sequence). The CDR3 region is CSATDEQLFF. CDR3 DNA sequence: TGCAGTGCTACCGATGAACAACTGTTTTTT.